This is a list of T cell receptor beta chains from one sample in a study of graft-versus-host responses after intestinal transplantation. Antigens of these TCRs are unknown. Only in-frame clones appear in the TCRdb table, and some are missing; sequencing was by immunoSEQ multiplex PCR. The sample contains about 90,000 clones, roughly 92% of which appear only once. The material was unstimulated CD4+ T cells sorted from spleen or lymph node cells, obtained before intestinal transplant. These receptor sequences come from a human donor who received an intestinal transplant. CDR3s include the opening cysteine and the closing phenylalanine or tryptophan. D genes are given only for firm matches. Some rows mark clone size as missing; the rest say once, few, many or name a class of expanded clone.

j_call: TRBJ2-7; v_call: TRBV18; d_call: -; clone_size: -; cdr3_aa: CASSLGRGTAYEQYF; cdr3_nt: TGTGCCAGCTCACTCGGACGGGGCACGGCCTACGAGCAGTACTTC
j_call: TRBJ2-3; v_call: TRBV5-3; d_call: -; clone_size: -; cdr3_aa: CARRSPGPEPLATDTQYF; cdr3_nt: TGTGCCAGAAGATCGCCTGGGCCAGAACCCCTAGCAACAGATACGCAGTATTTT
j_call: TRBJ1-1; v_call: TRBV7-9; d_call: TRBD1; clone_size: once; cdr3_aa: CASSLSDRQAFF; cdr3_nt: TGTGCCAGCAGCCTCTCGGACAGGCAAGCTTTCTTT
j_call: TRBJ1-1; v_call: TRBV5-1; d_call: -; clone_size: once; cdr3_aa: CASSLETENTEAFF; cdr3_nt: TGCGCCAGCAGCTTGGAAACAGAGAACACTGAAGCTTTCTTT
j_call: TRBJ2-7; v_call: TRBV28; d_call: TRBD2; clone_size: few; cdr3_aa: CASSSTWGLGLVDYSYEQYF; cdr3_nt: TGTGCCAGCAGTTCCACCTGGGGCCTAGGACTAGTCGATTACTCCTACGAGCAGTACTTC
j_call: TRBJ1-2; v_call: TRBV10-3; d_call: -; clone_size: -; cdr3_aa: CAIRETGNVGGYTF; cdr3_nt: TGTGCCATCAGGGAAACAGGGAACGTGGGTGGCTACACCTTC
j_call: TRBJ2-1; v_call: TRBV5-1; d_call: -; clone_size: -; cdr3_aa: CASSLLTTYNEQFF; cdr3_nt: TGCGCCAGCAGCTTATTGACAACCTACAATGAGCAGTTCTTC
j_call: TRBJ2-4; v_call: TRBV28; d_call: TRBD1; clone_size: -; cdr3_aa: CASSPRDRGLAKNIQYF; cdr3_nt: TGTGCCAGCAGTCCTCGGGACAGGGGGCTAGCCAAAAACATTCAGTACTTC
j_call: TRBJ1-4; v_call: TRBV18; d_call: TRBD1; clone_size: -; cdr3_aa: CASSPDGQGWEKLFF; cdr3_nt: TGTGCCAGCTCACCCGATGGACAGGGATGGGAAAAACTGTTTTTT
j_call: TRBJ1-5; v_call: TRBV30; d_call: TRBD1; clone_size: -; cdr3_aa: CAWSEDRGNQPQHF; cdr3_nt: TGTGCCTGGAGCGAAGACAGGGGCAATCAGCCCCAGCATTTT
j_call: TRBJ2-2; v_call: TRBV2; d_call: TRBD2; clone_size: -; cdr3_aa: CASSGEGLNTGELFF; cdr3_nt: TGTGCCAGCAGTGGGGAGGGTTTGAACACCGGGGAGCTGTTTTTT
j_call: TRBJ2-5; v_call: TRBV6-1; d_call: TRBD1; clone_size: once; cdr3_aa: CASRDRGKETQYF; cdr3_nt: TGTGCCAGCAGGGACAGGGGCAAAGAGACCCAGTACTTC
j_call: TRBJ2-3; v_call: TRBV28; d_call: TRBD2; clone_size: once; cdr3_aa: CASSIVTSGITDTQYF; cdr3_nt: TGTGCCAGCAGTATTGTTACTAGCGGGATCACAGATACGCAGTATTTT
j_call: TRBJ2-7; v_call: TRBV5-1; d_call: TRBD2; clone_size: -; cdr3_aa: CASSLDPSSGSYEQYF; cdr3_nt: TGCGCCAGCAGCTTGGACCCCAGTAGCGGGAGCTACGAGCAGTACTTC